The 5 T cell receptor beta chains reported below all come from one sample, sequenced in a study of cytomegalovirus exposure and HLA in healthy donors. Amplification used 60 Vbeta primers and 13 Jbeta primers. TCRdb keeps only in-frame clones here, not all; method: immunoSEQ multiplex PCR. This repertoire shows roughly 200,000 clones, around 78% found once; its top ten account for under 2%. Sample: PBMCs. All receptors derive from a man aged 25 to 40 in good health and CMV-seronegative.

The CDR3 is CASSMVQGILDEQFF. Written as DNA, the CDR3 is TGTGCCAGTAGTATGGTACAGGGAATTCTCGATGAGCAGTTCTTC. This chain uses TRBV19 with TRBJ2-1; a possible D gene is TRBD1 (6 bases). V was trimmed by 3 bases and J by 8 bases, leaving 17 bases between them. CDR1 and CDR2 (germline): LNHDA, SQIVND (reference sequence). This CDR3 has 15 residues.

V usage is TRBV7-3 and J usage is TRBJ2-7; 7 bases map to TRBD2. Germline V CDR1 and CDR2: SGHTA, FQGTGA. V was clipped by 2 bases and J by 0 bases; unmatched bases: 4. The CDR3 runs to 15 residues. This CDR3 is CASSLSGTTSYEQYF. CDR3 in DNA: TGTGCCAGCAGCTTATCCGGGACTACCTCCTACGAGCAGTACTTC.

V and J are TRBV27 and TRBJ2-3, with D maybe TRBD2 (5 bases). The CDR3 extends over 14 amino acids. Germline lookup yields CDR1 MNHEY and CDR2 SMNVEV (reference sequence). Trimming left V 7 bases short and J 4 bases short, with 15 bases between. The CDR3 bases are TGTGCCAGCATAGGGCGAGTAGCGTCAGATACGCAGTATTTT. This translates into CASIGRVASDTQYF.

CDR3 in DNA: TGTGCCAGCAGCTCGACAGGGGCGGGCGACGAGCAGTACTTC. Protein sequence: CASSSTGAGDEQYF. V is TRBV7-3 and J is TRBJ2-7; 8 bases are a match to TRBD1. The germline gives CDR1 SGHTA, CDR2 FQGTGA. This CDR3 has 14 amino acids. The V gene end was trimmed by 4 bases and the J gene end by 5 bases; junction bases not matched to a gene: 7.

V is TRBV5-1 and J is TRBJ2-1, with 7 bases lining up with TRBD2. After removal of 0 bases from V and 6 bases from J, the junction contained 6 bases not matched to a gene. In germline, CDR1 is SGHRS, CDR2 YFSETQ. The CDR3 is 15 residues long. The CDR3 spells CASSLAPSGGNEQFF. CDR3 bases: TGCGCCAGCAGCTTGGCGCCTAGCGGAGGCAATGAGCAGTTCTTC.